This T cell receptor beta chain was identified during a study of blood T cell repertoires in COVID-19. The overall study: From the United States, Italy and Spain came samples of acute and convalescent COVID-19. PBMCs, B-cell-depleted T cells, or T cells provided the cDNA or gDNA that made up the material.

As originally analysed: It was from reference gene primer amplification that nucleated cell counts were estimated. The protocol was immunoSEQ multiplex PCR, while the TCRdb copy is restricted to in-frame clones and leaves out a portion. That table is the source of V, J and clone size, and D and trimming were worked out from the DNA. The sample carries over 150,000 clones, about 88% recorded once. This CDR3 has 16 residues. After removal of 1 base from V and 0 bases from J, the junction contained 0 bases not matched to a gene. Per germline, CDR1 SGHAT and CDR2 FQDESV (reference sequence). While infection was still active, Seattle patients were enrolled and then followed longitudinally.

This clonotype originated in a man in his fifties or sixties with COVID-19, enrolled during active disease. What was sequenced was peripheral blood. The chain employs TRBV11-1 and TRBJ2-2, with 9 bases fitting TRBD1. The CDR3 DNA reads as TGTGCCAGCAGCTTAGGACAGGGGGCGAACACCGGGGAGCTGTTTTTT. Protein sequence: CASSLGQGANTGELFF.